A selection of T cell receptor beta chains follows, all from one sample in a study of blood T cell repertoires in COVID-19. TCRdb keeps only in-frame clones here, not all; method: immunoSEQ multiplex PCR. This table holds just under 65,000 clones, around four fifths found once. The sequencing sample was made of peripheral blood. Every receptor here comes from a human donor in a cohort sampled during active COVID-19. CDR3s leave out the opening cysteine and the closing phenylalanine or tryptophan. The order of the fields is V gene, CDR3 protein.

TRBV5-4	ASSPIGAGNTEAF
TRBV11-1	ASSLRVTPGETQY
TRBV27	ASSSGHEQF
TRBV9	ASTREEYNEQF
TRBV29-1	SVVGVIPSTDTQY
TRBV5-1	ASSLRQGGDSPLH
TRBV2	ASRRTGSSYEQY
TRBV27	ASKRTVIANTGELF
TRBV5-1	ASSFEAPAYEQY
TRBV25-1	ASSEAGLLAGNPETQY